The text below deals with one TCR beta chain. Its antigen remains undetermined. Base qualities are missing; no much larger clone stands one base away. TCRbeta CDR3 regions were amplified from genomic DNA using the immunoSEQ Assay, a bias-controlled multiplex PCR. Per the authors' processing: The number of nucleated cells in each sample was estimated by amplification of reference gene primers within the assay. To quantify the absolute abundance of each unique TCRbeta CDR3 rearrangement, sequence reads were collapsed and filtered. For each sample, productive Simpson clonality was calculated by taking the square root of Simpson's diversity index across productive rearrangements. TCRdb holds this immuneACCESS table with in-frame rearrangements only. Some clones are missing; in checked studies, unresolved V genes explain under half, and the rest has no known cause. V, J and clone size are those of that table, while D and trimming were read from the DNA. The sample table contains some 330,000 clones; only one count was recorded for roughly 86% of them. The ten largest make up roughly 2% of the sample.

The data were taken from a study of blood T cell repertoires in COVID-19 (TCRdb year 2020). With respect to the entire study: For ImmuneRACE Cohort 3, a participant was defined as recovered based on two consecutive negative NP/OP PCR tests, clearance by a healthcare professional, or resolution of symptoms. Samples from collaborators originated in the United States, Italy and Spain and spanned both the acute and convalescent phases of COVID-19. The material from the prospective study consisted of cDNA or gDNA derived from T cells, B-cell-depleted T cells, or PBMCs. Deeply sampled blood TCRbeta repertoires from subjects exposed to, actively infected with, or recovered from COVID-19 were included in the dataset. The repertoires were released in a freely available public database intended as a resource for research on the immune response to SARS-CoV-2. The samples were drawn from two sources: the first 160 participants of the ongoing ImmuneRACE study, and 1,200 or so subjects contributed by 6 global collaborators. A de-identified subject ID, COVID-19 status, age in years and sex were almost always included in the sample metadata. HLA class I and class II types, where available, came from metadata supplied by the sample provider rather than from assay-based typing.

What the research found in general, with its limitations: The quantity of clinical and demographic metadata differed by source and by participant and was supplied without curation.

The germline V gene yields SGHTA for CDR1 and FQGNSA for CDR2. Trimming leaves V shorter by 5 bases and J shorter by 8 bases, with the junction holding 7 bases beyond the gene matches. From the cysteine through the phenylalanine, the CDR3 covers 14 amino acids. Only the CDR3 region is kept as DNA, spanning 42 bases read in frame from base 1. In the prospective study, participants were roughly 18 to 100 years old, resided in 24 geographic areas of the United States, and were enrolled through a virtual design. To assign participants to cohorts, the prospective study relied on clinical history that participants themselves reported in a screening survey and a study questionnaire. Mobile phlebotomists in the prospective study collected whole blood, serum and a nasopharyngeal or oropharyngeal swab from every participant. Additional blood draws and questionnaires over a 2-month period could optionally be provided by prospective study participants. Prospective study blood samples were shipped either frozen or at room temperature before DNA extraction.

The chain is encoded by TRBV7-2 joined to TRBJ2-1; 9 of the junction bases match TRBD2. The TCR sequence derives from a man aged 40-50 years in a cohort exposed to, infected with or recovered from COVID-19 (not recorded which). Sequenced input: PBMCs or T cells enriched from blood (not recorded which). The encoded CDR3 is CASSPGLAGDEQFF. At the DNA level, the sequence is TGTGCCAGCAGCCCGGGACTAGCAGGGGATGAGCAGTTCTTC.